Listed below are T cell receptor beta chains from one sample, sequenced in a study of shared clonotypes between healthy human individuals. The protocol was immunoSEQ multiplex PCR, while the TCRdb copy is restricted to in-frame clones and leaves out a portion. The sample comprises 2 million to 2.5 million clones, just over 90% of which are singletons, and 0.35% to 0.45% rests with the top ten. The sample comprised naive CD4+ T cells from PBMCs. The receptors here all came from a man between 18 and 35 years old in good health. Some clones in this sample may be carry-over from other donors' samples. Each CDR3 is given with its conserved first and last residue. A D gene is named only where the DNA matches it firmly. The size of a clone is reported for some rows only, either as once, few or many, or as a class for expanded clones.

v_gene,j_gene,abundance,d_gene,CDR3aa,CDR3nt
TRBV11-2,TRBJ2-4,NA,NA,CASSFYLAKNIQYF,TGTGCCAGCAGCTTTTACTTAGCCAAAAACATTCAGTACTTC
TRBV2,TRBJ1-3,few,NA,CASSLRLSGNTIYF,TGTGCCAGCAGTCTACGGCTGTCTGGAAACACCATATATTTT
TRBV2,TRBJ1-4,NA,TRBD1,CASSEATGRNEKLFF,TGTGCCAGCAGTGAAGCGACAGGGCGTAATGAAAAACTGTTTTTT
TRBV11-2,TRBJ1-1,NA,NA,CASSLIQAAEAFF,TGTGCCAGCAGCTTAATTCAGGCAGCCGAAGCTTTCTTT
TRBV21-1,TRBJ2-7,NA,NA,CASSNHGTGENEQYF,TGTGCCAGCAGCAACCATGGGACAGGGGAGAACGAGCAGTACTTC
TRBV6-1,TRBJ2-1,NA,TRBD2,CASRTGGVNEQFF,TGTGCCAGCAGGACGGGAGGGGTGAATGAGCAGTTCTTC
TRBV11-2,TRBJ1-3,NA,NA,CASSRQRISGNTIYF,TGTGCCAGCAGCCGACAGCGGATCTCTGGAAACACCATATATTTT
TRBV5-4,TRBJ2-2,NA,NA,CASSRVVDTGELFF,TGTGCCAGCAGTCGAGTGGTCGACACCGGGGAGCTGTTTTTT
TRBV21-1,TRBJ1-2,NA,NA,CASSKEVRGARIGGYTF,TGTGCCAGCAGCAAAGAGGTGCGGGGGGCGAGAATAGGTGGCTACACCTTC
TRBV2,TRBJ2-1,once,TRBD1,CASRVDRAGNEQFF,TGTGCCAGCAGAGTCGACAGGGCCGGCAATGAGCAGTTCTTC
TRBV7-6,TRBJ1-5,NA,NA,CASSSKGGLSNQPQHF,TGTGCCAGCAGCTCTAAGGGTGGCCTTAGCAATCAGCCCCAGCATTTT
TRBV7-8,TRBJ2-1,NA,TRBD2,CASSSLAGSYNEQFF,TGTGCCAGCAGCTCACTAGCGGGCTCCTACAATGAGCAGTTCTTC
TRBV10-3,TRBJ1-3,NA,NA,CAIRKSGRNSGNTIYF,TGTGCCATCAGGAAAAGCGGACGGAACTCTGGAAACACCATATATTTT
TRBV6-1,TRBJ1-6,NA,TRBD1,CASSEGAGGRYNSPLHF,TGTGCCAGCAGTGAAGGGGCAGGGGGCCGTTATAATTCACCCCTCCACTTT
TRBV5-1,TRBJ2-7,NA,NA,CASSLTGSSYEQYF,TGCGCCAGCAGCTTGACAGGGTCCTCCTACGAGCAGTACTTC